This T cell receptor beta chain originates from a study of shared clonotypes between healthy human individuals. Study-wide findings and caveats: Represented genetic and exposure-history diversity was restricted by having few donors. As a rule, naive subsets had a larger estimated richness than memory subsets.

Profiled with immunoSEQ multiplex PCR; TCRdb holds only in-frame clones, not every one. The data contain about a million clones, 76% of them seen just once; the ten biggest clones take up about 1.5%. Regarding this clone: Its antigen is still unknown.

Germline V gene sequence: CDR1 SGDLS, CDR2 YYNGEE. The CDR3 contains 13 residues. Trimming took off 0 bases at V and 11 bases at J, with 9 bases between the two ends. The chain uses TRBV9 and TRBJ1-6; the D is unclear. Input material: memory CD4+ T cells sorted from blood. The subset: CD45RA-negative fraction. The receptor's source is a man aged 18 to 30 in good health. CDR3: CASSVGKGTPLHF. CDR3 nucleotide sequence: TGTGCCAGCAGCGTAGGGAAGGGAACACCCCTCCACTTT.